The sequence of this T cell receptor beta chain was determined in a study of Graves' ophthalmopathy and Graves' hyperthyroidism (dated by TCRdb to 2017 to 2018). Study-wide context: Peripheral blood was collected at initial diagnosis, before any treatment. The 85 to 100 discovery patients were divided at random into training and test sets in a 7:3 ratio. A discovery set of about 99 patients (more than 40 ophthalmopathy, 55 to 60 stable hyperthyroidism) was enrolled to explore V-J signatures distinguishing ophthalmopathy from hyperthyroidism. For independent validation, a separate cohort was made up of around 18 hyperthyroidism patients plus 17 patients who later progressed from hyperthyroidism to ophthalmopathy. Following sampling, methimazole starting at 30 mg daily was administered to hyperthyroidism patients, and high-dose intravenous methylprednisolone was administered to ophthalmopathy patients. In total, 135 blood samples were TCR-sequenced: approximately 42 ophthalmopathy, roughly 77 hyperthyroidism and some 17 hyperthyroidism-to-ophthalmopathy patients. The study used signatures of the TCR beta repertoire to tell Graves' ophthalmopathy apart from Graves' hyperthyroidism and to predict which patients would progress to ophthalmopathy. T-cell repertoires of thyroid tissue and blood were compared in 5 or 6 hyperthyroidism patients.

The cysteine opens and the phenylalanine closes a CDR3 of 14 amino acids. Only CDR3 DNA remains: 42 bases, in frame from the first base. Compared with germline, V lacks 2 bases and J lacks 5 bases; bases without a gene match: 6. The germline V gene encodes CDR1 MNHNS and CDR2 SASEGT. TCR beta CDR3 regions were amplified from RNA transcripts for repertoire sequencing. The first round of RT-PCR was done with HTBI primers and the Qiagen OneStep RT-PCR kit, and was followed by a second round of multiplex PCR, then size selection and purification. Libraries were sequenced paired-end with 100 bp reads on an Illumina HiSeq2000. The study's processing was this. SOAPnuke was used to process the reads, throwing out any read that had adapters, had uncalled bases, had a mean Phred below 15, or lacked an exact constant-primer or identifier match. High-quality paired reads were merged with COPE v1.2.5. Each unique nucleotide sequence was treated as a clonotype, and MiTCR v1.1 was used to align the clonotypes to the IMGT TRB V, D and J references. Only V-J combinations with frequency above 0.0001 were analysed, covering over 99% of repertoires. For each V-J combination, a TCR clonal expansion and chaos score was defined as F50 clonal expansion divided by the chaos observed in the TCRdist matrix. Welch's t-statistics and random forest were used to reduce the features to about 14 V-J combinations, which were then used as input to a naive Bayes classifier. The Morisita-Horn index was used to measure how similar the thyroid and blood repertoires were. The public reads were reanalyzed by TCRdb: fastp trimming at Q25, MiXCR alignment, in-frame beta chains only. Records with the same CDR3 protein are collapsed into one entry carrying the most frequent genes and DNA. None of the V and J calls come from the authors' own analysis; TCRdb made them. The sample includes about half a million distinct CDR3 sequences, with approximately 15% observed a single time. Of the sample, 9.8% is held by the ten largest clones.

This clonotype was picked up many times. The clone's antigen remains unknown. Qualities for individual bases were not recorded, and no much larger clone is one base off. Overall study outcomes, separate from this receptor: In cross-validation, the 13-signature model distinguished ophthalmopathy from stable hyperthyroidism with more than 85% sensitivity and over 81% specificity, while in the test set the corresponding values were roughly 80% and 75%. No statistical method was used to predetermine the sample size, and group allocation was not hidden from the investigators. Most of the expanded thyroid clonotypes with a frequency above 0.001 were also detected in blood, and it was suggested that the thyroid immune response may be reflected by blood repertoires. In validation, the model predicted ophthalmopathy progression with about 71% sensitivity and approximately 72% specificity; some 13 predicted patients were CT-confirmed with GO in a median of around 6 months.

Ophthalmopathy patients were characterized by moderately to severely active disease, a Clinical Activity Score of at least 3, a NOSPECS grade of at least 4, and a disease duration under 3 months. Patients with other autoimmune diseases, uncontrolled infections, pregnancy or lactation were excluded. Diagnosis was based on clinical symptoms, serum thyroxine, TRAb, thyroid ultrasound and orbital computed tomography. PBMCs were isolated from around 10 ml of fresh peripheral blood by Ficoll-Paque density gradient centrifugation. Total RNA was extracted with Trizol reagent and quality-checked on an Agilent 2100 Bioanalyzer.

The clonotype originates from a woman aged 25 to 39 with Graves' ophthalmopathy. Donor details come from another sample of the same person, matched by shared clones. The sequenced sample was blood. The rearranged segments are TRBV6-1 and TRBJ2-7, with 7 bases aligning to TRBD1. The nucleotides are TGTGCCAGCAGTGAACCTTACAGGGGCCACGAGCAGTACTTC. This sequence encodes CASSEPYRGHEQYF.